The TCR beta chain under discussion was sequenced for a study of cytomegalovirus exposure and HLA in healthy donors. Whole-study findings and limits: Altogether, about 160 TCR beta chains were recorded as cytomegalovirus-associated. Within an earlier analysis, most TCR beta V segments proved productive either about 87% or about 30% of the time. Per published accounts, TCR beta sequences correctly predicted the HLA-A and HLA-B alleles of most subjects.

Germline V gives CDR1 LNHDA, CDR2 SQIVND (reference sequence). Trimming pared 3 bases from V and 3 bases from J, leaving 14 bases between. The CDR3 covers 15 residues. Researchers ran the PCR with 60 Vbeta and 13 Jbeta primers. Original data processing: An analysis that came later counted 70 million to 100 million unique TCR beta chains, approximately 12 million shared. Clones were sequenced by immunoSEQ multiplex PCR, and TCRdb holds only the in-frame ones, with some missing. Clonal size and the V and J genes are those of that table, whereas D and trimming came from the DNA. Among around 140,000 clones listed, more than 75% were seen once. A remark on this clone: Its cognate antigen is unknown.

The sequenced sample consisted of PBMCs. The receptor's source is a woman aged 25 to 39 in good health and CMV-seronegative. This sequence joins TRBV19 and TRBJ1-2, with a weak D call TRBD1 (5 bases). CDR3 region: CASSIPGREDYGYTF. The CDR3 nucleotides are TGTGCCAGTAGTATCCCAGGGCGCGAGGACTATGGCTACACCTTC. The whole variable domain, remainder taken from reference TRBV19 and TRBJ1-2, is DGGITQSPKYLFRKEGQNVTLSCEQNLNHDAMYWYRQDPGQGLRLIYYSQIVNDFQKGDIAEGYSVSREKKESFPLTVTSAQKNPTAFYLCASSIPGREDYGYTFGSGTRLTVV.